These 29 T cell receptor beta chains originate from one sample sequenced in a study of T cells in narcolepsy. Here immunoSEQ multiplex PCR was the method, and the copy in TCRdb shows in-frame clones only, minus some. Of approximately 25,000 clones listed, roughly 78% are singletons. The sample taken for sequencing was memory (CD45RA-) CD4+ T cells from blood. These receptors were obtained from a human donor in good health.

The chain employs TRBV7-9 and TRBJ1-2; D is ambiguous. The V and J ends lost 1 base and 4 bases respectively, with 7 bases between them. The CDR3 has 13 residues. Germline-derived CDR1 and CDR2 are SEHNR and FQNEAQ (reference sequence). CDR3 DNA sequence: TGTGCCAGCAGCTTAGGGGCCCTCTATGGCTACACCTTC. Its translation is CASSLGALYGYTF.

The chain combines TRBV7-9 with TRBJ2-1; 9 bases line up with TRBD2. V shed 4 bases, J shed 6 bases, and the junction held 10 bases outside the gene matches. Germline CDR1 SEHNR, CDR2 FQNEAQ (reference sequence). The CDR3 runs to 16 residues. The chain's CDR3 is CASSSRGGAGINEQFF. As DNA, the CDR3 is TGTGCCAGCAGCTCGCGCGGGGGGGCAGGTATCAATGAGCAGTTCTTC.

The chain couples TRBV7-2 to TRBJ2-7, with 8 positions matching TRBD1. Germline V lookup: CDR1 SGHTA, CDR2 FQGNSA. V lost 5 bases and J lost 6; bases outside the gene matches: 9. The CDR3 runs to 14 residues. The CDR3 DNA is TGTGCCAGCAGCCCAGGGGGCGCCATACGCGAGCAGTACTTC. Encoded protein: CASSPGGAIREQYF.

By share, this clone counts as medium-sized. The gene calls are TRBV5-1 and TRBJ2-7; either TRBD1 or TRBD2 may fit D (5 bases each). This CDR3 region has 15 residues. CDR1 is SGHRS and CDR2 is YFSETQ in the germline V gene. V was cut by 4 bases and J by 2 bases, with 16 bases left in between. DNA for the CDR3: TGCGCCAGCAGCAGCGTTGGGACGGGAACCTACGAGCAGTACTTC. This encodes CASSSVGTGTYEQYF.

This clone was counted a few times. The chain couples TRBV28 to TRBJ2-6, with D possibly matching TRBD2 (5 bases). Germline V gives CDR1 MDHEN, CDR2 SYDVKM. The CDR3 covers 20 residues. V was shortened by 6 bases and J by 0 bases, with 24 bases between the two germline ends. The DNA of the CDR3 is TGTGCCAGCAGCGATCTGCGAGGAGGCGGCGTGAGCTCTGGGGCCAACGTCCTGACTTTC. It yields the protein CASSDLRGGGVSSGANVLTF.

This clone has a single count. The chain uses TRBV6-5 and TRBJ2-7; 10 bases map to TRBD1. Germline lookup yields CDR1 MNHEY and CDR2 SVGAGI. CDR3 length equals 15 residues. J lost 5 bases, V lost 6 bases, and 10 bases had no gene match. For the CDR3, the DNA is TGTGCCAGCAGACGTTCGGGACAGGGGAATGACGAGCAGTACTTC. Translation gives CASRRSGQGNDEQYF.

The chain is built from TRBV6-1 and TRBJ2-5; 8 positions match TRBD2. The assigned J gene may be wrong: the sequence end matches TRBJ2-7 better. Germline CDR1 reads MNHNS; CDR2 reads SASEGT. The CDR3 covers 16 residues. The CDR3, as DNA: TGTGCCAGCAGTGGGCCCGGGCGGGGGGCCTCCTACGAGCAGTACTTC. It yields the protein CASSGPGRGASYEQYF.

The DNA of the CDR3 is TGTGCCAGCTGGGGACAGGCGAACACAGATACGCAGTATTTT. The encoded protein is CASWGQANTDTQYF. The rearrangement uses TRBV6-1 and TRBJ2-3, with TRBD1 matching 8 bases. V lost 8 bases and J lost 2; bases outside the gene matches: 6. The CDR3 loop spans 14 amino acids. Germline V CDR1 and CDR2: MNHNS, SASEGT.

The chain employs TRBV7-2 and TRBJ2-4; 10 bases match TRBD1. This CDR3 region has 15 residues. The V and J ends lost 4 bases and 4 bases, in that order; junction bases with no gene match: 4. Germline V gene sequence: CDR1 SGHTA, CDR2 FQGNSA. CDR3 amino acids: CASSSDRGQKNIQYF. The DNA for the CDR3 is TGTGCCAGCAGCTCCGACAGGGGGCAAAAAAACATTCAGTACTTC.

V gene TRBV7-3 combines with J gene TRBJ1-1; 7 bases line up with TRBD1. The CDR3 sequence is 13 residues long. V lost 5 bases and J lost 3; bases outside the gene matches: 3. The germline V gene encodes CDR1 SGHTA and CDR2 FQGTGA. This chain's CDR3 is CASSRDSYTEAFF. The DNA of the CDR3 is TGTGCCAGCAGCCGGGACAGTTACACTGAAGCTTTCTTT.

The rearrangement links TRBV7-8 to TRBJ1-5, with D hard to call. V was trimmed by 4 bases and J by 0 bases, leaving 4 bases between them. The CDR3 consists of 13 residues. Germline V gene sequence: CDR1 SGHVS, CDR2 FQNEAQ. The CDR3: CASSSDSNQPQHF. CDR3 nucleotides: TGTGCCAGCAGCTCAGATAGCAATCAGCCCCAGCATTTT.

The rearrangement joins TRBV7-2 to TRBJ1-5, with TRBD1 identical over 9 bases. V gave up 5 bases and J gave up 4 bases; unmatched junction bases: 6. The germline CDR1 and CDR2 sequences are SGHTA and FQGNSA. This CDR3 spans 15 amino acids. The DNA for the CDR3 is TGTGCCAGCAGCCTCCGGACAGGGGTTAATCAGCCCCAGCATTTT. It yields the protein CASSLRTGVNQPQHF.

This chain uses TRBV6-1 with TRBJ2-1; 13 bases are shared with TRBD2. The CDR3 has 15 amino acids. The V gene end was trimmed by 6 bases and the J gene end by 4 bases; junction bases not matched to a gene: 3. Germline CDR1 and CDR2: MNHNS and SASEGT. CDR3 sequence: CASRLLAGGYNEQFF. CDR3 DNA: TGTGCCAGCAGATTACTAGCGGGAGGGTACAATGAGCAGTTCTTC.

The rearrangement uses TRBV5-1 and TRBJ1-1; D gene unclear. Trimming removed 4 bases from V and 8 bases from J, with 24 bases in between. CDR1 is SGHRS, CDR2 YFSETQ, per germline. The CDR3 has 16 residues. CDR3 sequence: CASSPVTAYRETEAFF. CDR3 nucleotides: TGCGCCAGCAGCCCCGTAACCGCGTATCGGGAAACCGAAGCTTTCTTT. Together with reference TRBV5-1 and TRBJ1-1, the CDR3 gives the full variable domain: KAGVTQTPRYLIKTRGQQVTLSCSPISGHRSVSWYQQTPGQGLQFLFEYFSETQRNKGNFPGRFSGRQFSNSRSEMNVSTLELGDSALYLCASSPVTAYRETEAFFGQGTRLTVV.

This clone was seen only once. The chain is built from TRBV19 and TRBJ2-1, with a possible D match to TRBD2 (5 bases). V lost 7 bases and J 5 bases, leaving 9 bases between the germline ends. This CDR3 spans 12 amino acids. Per germline, CDR1 LNHDA and CDR2 SQIVND (reference sequence). The CDR3 is CASTGENNEQFF. The DNA of the CDR3 is TGTGCCAGTACCGGGGAGAACAATGAGCAGTTCTTC.

The CDR3: CASSFWTYNEKLFF. CDR3 DNA sequence: TGTGCCAGCAGCTTCTGGACATATAATGAAAAACTGTTTTTT. This chain connects TRBV5-6 to TRBJ1-4, with TRBD1 as a possible D gene (5 bases). Germline lookup yields CDR1 SGHDT and CDR2 YYEEEE. The CDR3 has 14 residues. The V and J ends lost 2 bases and 4 bases respectively, with 9 bases between them.

The chain recombines TRBV28 with TRBJ2-7, with TRBD2 as a possible D gene (6 bases). Germline CDR1 is MDHEN and CDR2 is SYDVKM. This CDR3 has 13 amino acids. The germline V and J ends were trimmed by 6 bases and 5 bases, with 14 bases remaining between them. CDR3 sequence reads: CASRLGGVNEQYF. In nucleotides, the CDR3 is TGTGCCAGCAGATTGGGCGGGGTAAACGAGCAGTACTTC. Combining the CDR3 with reference TRBV28 and TRBJ2-7 gives the whole variable domain DVKVTQSSRYLVKRTGEKVFLECVQDMDHENMFWYRQDPGLGLRLIYFSYDVKMKEKGDIPEGYSVSREKKERFSLILESASTNQTSMYLCASRLGGVNEQYFGPGTRLTVT.

This clone has a single count. An end of the junction differs from the germline gene, which may be a read error. The chain couples TRBV9 to TRBJ2-3; 8 positions match TRBD2. The CDR3 loop spans 15 amino acids. The V gene's germline CDR1 is SGDLS and CDR2 YYNGEE. The CDR3 loop is CASSVTSGSTGTQYF. The CDR3 bases are TGTGCCAGCAGCGTAACCAGCGGGAGCACAGGTACGCAGTATTTT.

The J gene is TRBJ2-5, the V gene TRBV5-6, with TRBD2 identical over 7 bases. Per the germline V gene, CDR1 is SGHDT and CDR2 is YYEEEE. V shed 4 bases, J shed 5 bases, and the junction held 11 bases outside the gene matches. This CDR3 comprises 15 residues. The CDR3 region is CASSGRDYWGETQYF. The CDR3 DNA reads as TGTGCCAGCAGCGGCCGGGACTACTGGGGGGAGACCCAGTACTTC.

This clone turned up a few times. The chain links TRBV7-9 to TRBJ2-5, with 11 bases lining up with TRBD2. The DNA matches TRBJ2-7 better at its end, which makes the J call doubtful. The CDR3 extends over 15 amino acids. The germline gives CDR1 SEHNR, CDR2 FQNEAQ (reference sequence). The CDR3 coding sequence is TGTGCCAGCAGCGCGTGGGGGACTAGCGGATACGAGCAGTACTTC. This gives the protein CASSAWGTSGYEQYF.

The chain employs TRBV19 and TRBJ2-1; D perhaps matches TRBD2 (6 bases). This CDR3 spans 14 amino acids. Germline values: CDR1 LNHDA, CDR2 SQIVND (reference sequence). V dropped 1 base and J dropped 3 bases, with 7 bases sitting between them. CDR3 coding DNA: TGTGCCAGTAGTATAGTCGGGGGCTACAATGAGCAGTTCTTC. It translates to CASSIVGGYNEQFF.

This sequence joins TRBV6-6 and TRBJ1-5, with no clear D. V lost 5 bases, J lost 0 bases, and 11 bases lay in between. The CDR3 covers 15 residues. Germline assignment: CDR1 MNHNY and CDR2 SVGAGI (reference sequence). The CDR3 DNA reads as TGTGCCAGCAGTAAATCAGCTATTAGCAATCAGCCCCAGCATTTT. Residues: CASSKSAISNQPQHF.

V usage is TRBV6-5 and J usage is TRBJ2-7, with a weak D call TRBD2 (5 bases). The CDR3 sequence is 12 residues long. V was shortened by 0 bases and J by 5 bases, with 5 bases between the two germline ends. Germline V CDR1 and CDR2: MNHEY, SVGAGI. The CDR3 coding sequence is TGTGCCAGCAGTTACTCGGAGGACGAGCAGTACTTC. Protein: CASSYSEDEQYF.

The CDR3 DNA reads as TGTGCCAGCTCACCTTTTCAGGGCGCCCTCTACGTCCTGACTTTC. It is translated as CASSPFQGALYVLTF. The rearrangement links TRBV18 to TRBJ2-6; possibly TRBD1 for D (5 bases). The CDR3 runs to 15 residues. Trimming cost V 3 bases and J 11 bases, with 17 bases left between them. The V gene's germline CDR1 is KGHSH and CDR2 LQKENI.

V and J are TRBV7-2 and TRBJ2-3; D gene ambiguous. Germline V gene sequence: CDR1 SGHTA, CDR2 FQGNSA. The V end was cut by 5 bases, the J end by 4 bases, with 7 bases between. The CDR3 extends over 12 amino acids. The CDR3 loop is CASSPAADTQYF. The CDR3 DNA reads as TGTGCCAGCAGCCCGGCCGCAGATACGCAGTATTTT. The whole variable domain, remainder taken from reference TRBV7-2 and TRBJ2-3, is GAGVSQSPSNKVTEKGKDVELRCDPISGHTALYWYRQSLGQGLEFLIYFQGNSAPDKSGLPSDRFSAERTGGSVSTLTIQRTQQEDSAVYLCASSPAADTQYFGPGTRLTVL.

The gene calls are TRBV28 and TRBJ1-5; D gene ambiguous. This CDR3 spans 12 amino acids. CDR1 is MDHEN, CDR2 SYDVKM, per germline. Trimming stripped 6 bases from V and 1 base from J, with 4 bases between. The CDR3 sequence is CASRGSNQPQHF. CDR3 nucleotide sequence: TGTGCCAGCAGGGGCAGCAATCAGCCCCAGCATTTT.

The rearrangement links TRBV6-5 to TRBJ1-1; tentatively, D is TRBD1 (6 bases). Per germline, CDR1 MNHEY and CDR2 SVGAGI. V was shortened by 0 bases and J by 3 bases, with 11 bases between the two germline ends. This CDR3 region has 15 residues. CDR3 nucleotide sequence: TGTGCCAGCAGTTACTCGGGCGCAGGGGACACTGAAGCTTTCTTT. Encoded protein: CASSYSGAGDTEAFF.

The rearrangement joins TRBV6-1 to TRBJ2-5; 12 bases map to TRBD2. Per the germline V gene, CDR1 is MNHNS and CDR2 is SASEGT. Germline trimming cut 2 bases from V and 2 bases from J; bases unmatched to any gene: 0. The CDR3 runs 15 residues. CDR3 region: CASSELAGGQETQYF. The CDR3, as DNA: TGTGCCAGCAGTGAACTAGCGGGGGGGCAAGAGACCCAGTACTTC.

The V gene is TRBV6-1, the J gene TRBJ2-3; perhaps TRBD2 as D (6 bases). CDR3 length: 12 amino acids. CDR1 and CDR2 from the germline V gene are MNHNS and SASEGT. V lost 6 bases to trimming and J lost 9 bases, with 13 bases between them. The CDR3 bases are TGTGCCAGCAGCGGGACTTTTTCCACGCAGTATTTT. Amino acid sequence: CASSGTFSTQYF.